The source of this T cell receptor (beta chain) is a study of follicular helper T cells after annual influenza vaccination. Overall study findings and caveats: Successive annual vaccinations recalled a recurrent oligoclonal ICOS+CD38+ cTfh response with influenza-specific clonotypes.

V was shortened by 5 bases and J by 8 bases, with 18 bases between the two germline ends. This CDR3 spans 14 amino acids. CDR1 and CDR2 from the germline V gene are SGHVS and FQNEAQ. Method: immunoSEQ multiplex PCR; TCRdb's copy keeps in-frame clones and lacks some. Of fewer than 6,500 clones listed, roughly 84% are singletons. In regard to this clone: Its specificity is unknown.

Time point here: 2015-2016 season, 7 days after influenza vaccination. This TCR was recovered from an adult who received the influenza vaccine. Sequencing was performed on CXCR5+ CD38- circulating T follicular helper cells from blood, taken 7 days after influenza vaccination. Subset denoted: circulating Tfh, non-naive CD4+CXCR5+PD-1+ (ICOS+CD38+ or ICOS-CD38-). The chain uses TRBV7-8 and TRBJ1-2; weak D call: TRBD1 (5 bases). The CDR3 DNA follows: TGTGCCAGCAGCCGAAGTGGAGGGACCGGCGGCTACACCTTC. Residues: CASSRSGGTGGYTF.